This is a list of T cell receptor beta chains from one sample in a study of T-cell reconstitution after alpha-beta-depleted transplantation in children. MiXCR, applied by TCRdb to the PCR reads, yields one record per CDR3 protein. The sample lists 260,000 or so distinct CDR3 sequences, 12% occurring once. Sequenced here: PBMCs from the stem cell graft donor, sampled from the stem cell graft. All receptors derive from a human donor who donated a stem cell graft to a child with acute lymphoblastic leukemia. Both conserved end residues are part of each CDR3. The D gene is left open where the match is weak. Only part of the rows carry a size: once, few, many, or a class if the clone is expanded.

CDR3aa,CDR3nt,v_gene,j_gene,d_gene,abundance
CASSTETGYSYNEQFF,TGTGCCAGCAGCACCGAGACAGGTTACTCCTACAATGAGCAGTTCTTC,TRBV12-3/TRBV12-4,TRBJ2-1,-,many
CASRPDGLSGNTIYF,TGTGCCAGCCGACCGGACGGACTCTCTGGAAACACCATATATTTT,TRBV18,TRBJ1-3,-,many
CASSLDNEGDIQYF,TGTGCCAGCAGCTTGGACAACGAGGGGGACATTCAGTACTTC,TRBV5-4,TRBJ2-4,-,many
CASSPRGTGYTF,TGTGCCAGCTCCCCTCGGGGTACCGGCTACACCTTC,TRBV18,TRBJ1-2,-,-
CASNPSGGLFGGEQFF,TGTGCCAGCAACCCAAGCGGGGGGCTCTTCGGAGGTGAGCAGTTCTTC,TRBV7-8,TRBJ2-1,TRBD2,many
CASSEPDQIEKLFF,TGTGCCAGCAGTGAGCCGGACCAAATCGAAAAACTGTTTTTT,TRBV28,TRBJ1-4,-,many
CASSSGLVYGYTF,TGTGCCAGCAGCTCCGGCCTAGTATATGGCTACACCTTC,TRBV9,TRBJ1-2,-,many
CSARLLAAADTQYF,TGCAGTGCTAGACTACTAGCGGCAGCAGATACGCAGTATTTT,TRBV20-1,TRBJ2-3,TRBD2,many
CASSYRQGIDYGYTF,TGCGCCAGCTCCTATAGACAGGGAATAGACTATGGCTACACCTTC,TRBV5-1,TRBJ1-2,TRBD1,many
CAISEGSSYEQYF,TGTGCCATCAGTGAGGGTTCCTCCTACGAGCAGTACTTC,TRBV10-3,TRBJ2-7,-,many
CASSRMGGGETQYF,TGTGCCAGCAGCCGAATGGGGGGCGGGGAGACCCAGTACTTC,TRBV27,TRBJ2-5,-,many
CASSPIDSSGNTIYF,TGTGCCAGCTCACCGATTGACAGCTCTGGAAACACCATATATTTT,TRBV18,TRBJ1-3,-,few
CASSRRIRGTQYF,TGTGCCAGCAGTCGCCGTATCCGGGGTACGCAGTATTTT,TRBV28,TRBJ2-3,-,many
CSASLTRGVADTQYF,TGCAGTGCTAGTCTCACACGGGGGGTGGCGGATACGCAGTATTTT,TRBV20-1,TRBJ2-3,TRBD2,few
CASSNPGEGNYGYTF,TGTGCCAGCAGTAACCCAGGCGAGGGTAACTATGGCTACACCTTC,TRBV12-3/TRBV12-4,TRBJ1-2,-,many
CASRFRDRDAGELFF,TGTGCCAGCAGATTCAGGGACAGGGATGCCGGGGAGCTGTTTTTT,TRBV28,TRBJ2-2,TRBD1,many
CSPADGEVAEAFF,TGCAGTCCAGCAGATGGGGAAGTCGCTGAAGCTTTCTTT,TRBV20-1,TRBJ1-1,-,many
CASSLAASSLYNEQFF,TGTGCCAGCAGCTTAGCGGCGTCTAGCCTCTACAATGAGCAGTTCTTC,TRBV7-9,TRBJ2-1,-,many
CASSFGTVYEQYF,TGTGCCAGCAGCTTCGGGACCGTCTACGAGCAGTACTTC,TRBV5-6,TRBJ2-7,-,many
CASSIEGRGEAFF,TGTGCCAGCAGCATAGAGGGAAGGGGTGAAGCTTTCTTT,TRBV7-9,TRBJ1-1,-,many
CASSKRGQGTNEKLFF,TGCGCCAGCAGCAAAAGGGGACAGGGAACTAATGAAAAACTGTTTTTT,TRBV5-1,TRBJ1-4,TRBD1,many
CASSLAARSTNEKLFF,TGTGCCAGCAGCTTAGCGGCCAGATCAACTAATGAAAAACTGTTTTTT,TRBV7-9,TRBJ1-4,-,many
CASSPLTGYEQYF,TGCGCCAGCAGCCCGTTAACCGGGTACGAGCAGTACTTC,TRBV4-3,TRBJ2-7,-,many
CASSLEETENF,TGTGCCAGCAGCCTAGAGGAGACAGAGAATTTT,TRBV7-9,TRBJ1-3,-,few
CASSLMGRGTDTQYF,TGTGCCAGCAGCTTAATGGGAAGGGGCACAGATACGCAGTATTTT,TRBV5-6,TRBJ2-3,-,-
CASSRDVFYEQYF,TGTGCCAGCAGTCGGGACGTCTTCTACGAGCAGTACTTC,TRBV27,TRBJ2-7,-,many
CASSPTGSGQETQYF,TGTGCCAGCAGCCCGACGGGCAGCGGACAAGAGACCCAGTACTTC,TRBV7-3,TRBJ2-5,-,many
CASTLLGLLDEQFF,TGTGCCAGCACCCTACTGGGACTCCTCGATGAGCAGTTCTTC,TRBV6-1,TRBJ2-1,-,few
CASSLEIAGRGETQYF,TGTGCCAGCAGCTTAGAGATAGCGGGGAGAGGAGAGACCCAGTACTTC,TRBV7-6,TRBJ2-5,TRBD2,-
CASSLVPVNTEAFF,TGTGCCAGCAGCTTAGTCCCTGTGAACACTGAAGCTTTCTTT,TRBV7-8,TRBJ1-1,-,many
CASSLSEGDISYNEQFF,TGTGCCAGCAGCTTAAGTGAAGGGGATATCTCCTACAATGAGCAGTTCTTC,TRBV7-2,TRBJ2-1,-,many
CASSRSGYSYEQYF,TGTGCCAGCAGCCGTAGCGGGTACTCCTACGAGCAGTACTTC,TRBV27,TRBJ2-7,TRBD2,many
CASSGRASSYNEQFF,TGTGCCAGCAGTGGCCGGGCCAGCTCCTACAATGAGCAGTTCTTC,TRBV6-1,TRBJ2-1,-,many